These 26 T cell receptor beta chains came from one sample sequenced in a study of blood T cell repertoires in COVID-19 (TCRdb year 2020). The library was generated by the immunoSEQ multiplex PCR assay. TCRdb limited this immuneACCESS table to in-frame rearrangements with V and J called. A share of clones is missing; checked studies link under half to unresolved V genes, and the rest is unexplained. The sample has about 200,000 clones on record, around 85% of them singletons. 0.75% to 0.95% of the sample goes to the ten largest clones. Input material: peripheral blood. These receptor sequences come from a woman in her sixties or seventies with acute or convalescent COVID-19.

This sequence joins TRBV28 and TRBJ2-3; no reliable D call. The CDR3 runs 14 residues. Germline loops: CDR1 MDHEN, CDR2 SYDVKM. The V and J ends lost 6 bases and 0 bases respectively, with 10 bases between them. CDR3 region: CASSYSGSTDTQYF. Here the CDR3 DNA reads TGTGCCAGCAGCTACTCCGGTAGCACAGATACGCAGTATTTT.

V gene TRBV7-3 combines with J gene TRBJ2-1; 7 nucleotides align to TRBD2. J was trimmed by 2 bases and V by 3 bases; bases with no gene match: 13. The V gene's germline CDR1 is SGHTA and CDR2 FQGTGA. This CDR3 spans 18 amino acids. The CDR3 bases are TGTGCCAGCAGCTTGAGTGGCGGGAGCGGAGGAGCCTACAATGAGCAGTTCTTC. Its protein product is CASSLSGGSGGAYNEQFF.

V and J are TRBV6-6 and TRBJ2-1; 7 bases are a match to TRBD2. This CDR3 comprises 16 residues. Unmatched junction bases numbered 6, after V lost 2 bases and J lost 2 bases. The germline CDR1 and CDR2 sequences are MNHNY and SVGAGI (reference sequence). The CDR3 reads CASSYTSGGTYNEQFF. CDR3 in DNA: TGTGCCAGCAGTTACACCTCCGGGGGGACCTACAATGAGCAGTTCTTC.

The rearrangement joins TRBV19 to TRBJ2-2, with D perhaps matching TRBD1 (5 bases). Deletions cut 9 bases from V and 5 bases from J, with 16 bases between. In germline, CDR1 is LNHDA, CDR2 SQIVND (reference sequence). The CDR3 consists of 14 residues. The CDR3 coding sequence is TGTGCCAGCGGGCCAGGGAAGGCGACCGGGGAGCTGTTTTTT. Its protein is CASGPGKATGELFF.

As concerns this clone: Additional DNA sequences in this sample encode the identical CDR3. This chain links TRBV29-1 with TRBJ2-7; 10 bases are shared with TRBD1. The germline V gene has CDR1 SQVTM and CDR2 ANQGSEA. The CDR3 runs 13 residues. With V trimmed by 1 base and J by 4 bases, 1 base remained unmatched. The chain's CDR3 is CSVEGQGAYEQYF. The CDR3 DNA follows: TGCAGCGTTGAAGGACAGGGGGCATACGAGCAGTACTTC.

The chain couples TRBV9 to TRBJ2-1, with 12 bases matching TRBD2. J lost 7 bases, V lost 1 base, and 6 bases had no gene match. CDR1 and CDR2 from the germline V gene are SGDLS and YYNGEE. This CDR3 comprises 16 residues. This chain's CDR3 is CASSVLAGGIVNEQFF. The CDR3 DNA sequence: TGTGCCAGCAGCGTACTAGCGGGAGGGATAGTTAATGAGCAGTTCTTC.

This chain links TRBV5-4 with TRBJ2-2; 9 positions match TRBD1. This CDR3 region has 18 residues. CDR1 and CDR2 (germline): SGHNT, YYREEE (reference sequence). With 1 base clipped from V and 4 bases from J, the junction kept 11 bases outside the gene matches. The CDR3 nucleotides are TGTGCCAGCAGCTTGCCCGGGACAGGGATCGGGTTCACCGGGGAGCTGTTTTTT. As protein: CASSLPGTGIGFTGELFF.

This chain connects TRBV5-1 to TRBJ2-1; TRBD2 aligns across 7 bases. CDR1 SGHRS and CDR2 YFSETQ come from the germline V gene. Trimming took 5 bases from V and 0 from J; bases not matched to a gene: 5. The CDR3 contains 15 residues. The CDR3 is CASRISGLSYNEQFF. Written as DNA, the CDR3 is TGCGCCAGCAGAATTAGCGGGCTCTCCTACAATGAGCAGTTCTTC.

Points on this clone: Other DNA sequences of this sample code for an identical CDR3. The rearrangement links TRBV7-9 to TRBJ2-7; maybe TRBD2 (6 bases). The CDR3 is 13 amino acids. V was cut by 0 bases and J by 3 bases, with 6 bases left in between. Germline V gives CDR1 SEHNR, CDR2 FQNEAQ (reference sequence). DNA of the CDR3: TGTGCCAGCAGCTTAGCGGGGGGCTACGAGCAGTACTTC. Amino acid sequence: CASSLAGGYEQYF.

The chain employs TRBV9 and TRBJ2-5; the D gene is possibly TRBD1 (5 bases). Trimming pared 2 bases from V and 5 bases from J, leaving 10 bases between. The CDR3 covers 13 residues. In germline, CDR1 is SGDLS, CDR2 YYNGEE. The CDR3 nucleotides are TGTGCCAGCAGCGTGGCCAGGGATGAGACCCAGTACTTC. Protein sequence: CASSVARDETQYF.

The genes are TRBV2 and TRBJ1-5, with D maybe TRBD1 (5 bases). The CDR3 length is 15 residues. Trimming took 6 bases from V and 0 from J, leaving 12 bases between them. Looked up from germline, CDR1 is SNHLY and CDR2 is FYNNEI. As DNA, the CDR3 is TGTGCCAGCAGGATGGGGGGTGATAGCAATCAGCCCCAGCATTTT. This gives the protein CASRMGGDSNQPQHF. The whole variable domain, filled in from reference TRBV2 and TRBJ1-5, reads EPEVTQTPSHQVTQMGQEVILRCVPISNHLYFYWYRQILGQKVEFLVSFYNNEISEKSEIFDDQFSVERPDGSNFTLKIRSTKLEDSAMYFCASRMGGDSNQPQHFGDGTRLSIL.

The CDR3 spells CASSDRANYGYTF. The CDR3 DNA reads as TGTGCCAGCAGTGACAGGGCCAACTATGGCTACACCTTC. The chain is built from TRBV2 and TRBJ1-2; possible D gene TRBD1, 5 bases. This CDR3 region has 13 residues. The V end was cut by 3 bases, the J end by 2 bases, with 7 bases between. Germline CDR1 SNHLY, CDR2 FYNNEI.

V is TRBV7-3 and J is TRBJ2-1, with 9 bases that match TRBD2. The CDR3 extends over 18 amino acids. V lost 5 bases to trimming and J lost 7 bases; unmatched junction nucleotides: 18. Per germline, CDR1 SGHTA and CDR2 FQGTGA. CDR3 protein: CASSPFGGTPTSGNEQFF. CDR3 nucleotide sequence: TGTGCCAGCAGCCCTTTTGGGGGGACACCGACTAGCGGAAATGAGCAGTTCTTC.

The rearrangement links TRBV3-1 (or the pseudogene TRBV3-2) to TRBJ2-5, with TRBD2 identical over 15 bases. V trimming: 7 bases; J trimming: 4 bases; junction bases outside the gene matches: 10. The V gene's germline CDR1 is LGHDT and CDR2 YNNKEL (reference sequence). The CDR3 is 17 amino acids. The CDR3 is CASTPGTSGGPGETQYF. CDR3 sequence (DNA): TGTGCCAGCACCCCCGGGACTAGCGGGGGGCCGGGAGAGACCCAGTACTTC.

The J gene is TRBJ1-4, the V gene TRBV5-1, with D tentatively TRBD1 (5 bases). Trimming shortened V by 4 bases and J by 8 bases, and 18 bases separated the two germline ends. This CDR3 comprises 15 residues. Germline assignment: CDR1 SGHRS and CDR2 YFSETQ. CDR3 region: CASSLAGRREEKLFF. CDR3 coding DNA: TGCGCCAGCAGCCTGGCGGGGCGGCGGGAAGAAAAACTGTTTTTT.

This clone was counted only a few times. The V and J genes are TRBV2 and TRBJ1-5; D gene ambiguous. The CDR3 is 14 amino acids. Per the germline V gene, CDR1 is SNHLY and CDR2 is FYNNEI. Trimming pared 4 bases from V and 2 bases from J, leaving 9 bases between. The CDR3 nucleotides are TGTGCCAGCAGTGGAAGGAGCGGCAATCAGCCCCAGCATTTT. It is translated as CASSGRSGNQPQHF.

The chain carries TRBV7-2 and TRBJ1-1; 7 nucleotides line up with TRBD1. CDR3 length: 14 amino acids. Germline V gene lookup returns CDR1 SGHTA and CDR2 FQGNSA. Unmatched junction bases numbered 4, after V lost 2 bases and J lost 4 bases. CDR3 nucleotides: TGTGCCAGCAGCTTATCAGGGGGAGCCACTGAAGCTTTCTTT. Translating gives CASSLSGGATEAFF.

The rearrangement uses TRBV6-5 and TRBJ1-5, with 7 bases matching TRBD1. Germline V gives CDR1 MNHEY, CDR2 SVGAGI. This CDR3 region has 15 residues. Trimming at V came to 6 bases and at J to 2 bases, leaving 7 bases not matched to a gene. Here the CDR3 DNA reads TGTGCCAGCAGAACAGGGGTAACGGGCAATCAGCCCCAGCATTTT. Translating it yields CASRTGVTGNQPQHF.

The chain is built from TRBV5-1 and TRBJ1-5; 8 nucleotides align to TRBD1. Trimming took 2 bases from V and 7 from J; bases not matched to a gene: 2. The V gene's germline CDR1 is SGHRS and CDR2 YFSETQ. This CDR3 is built from 13 residues. DNA of the CDR3: TGCGCCAGCAGCTTCGGACAGGGACAGCCCCAGCATTTT. This codes for CASSFGQGQPQHF. Supplemented by reference TRBV5-1 and TRBJ1-5, the full variable domain reads KAGVTQTPRYLIKTRGQQVTLSCSPISGHRSVSWYQQTPGQGLQFLFEYFSETQRNKGNFPGRFSGRQFSNSRSEMNVSTLELGDSALYLCASSFGQGQPQHFGDGTRLSIL.

The rearrangement links TRBV2 to TRBJ1-6; 7 bases align to TRBD1. Germline V gene data show CDR1 as SNHLY and CDR2 as FYNNEI. Unmatched junction bases numbered 22, after V lost 7 bases and J lost 7 bases. There are 19 residues in the CDR3. The CDR3 sequence is CASKGWGRRGGFGNSPLHF. DNA of the CDR3: TGTGCCAGCAAAGGATGGGGACGCAGAGGGGGCTTTGGGAATTCACCCCTCCACTTT.

V is TRBV6-2 or TRBV6-3 and J is TRBJ2-7; D is undetermined. V gave up 0 bases and J gave up 5 bases, with 11 bases separating them. This CDR3 spans 14 amino acids. Germline V gene data show CDR1 as MNHEY and CDR2 as SVGEGT. In DNA, the CDR3 is TGTGCCAGCAGTTACTCCCCTCCGGTGGACGAGCAGTACTTC. Residues: CASSYSPPVDEQYF.

V is TRBV19 and J is TRBJ1-2; D is possibly TRBD1 (6 bases). Trimming removed 7 bases from V and 3 bases from J, with 18 bases in between. Germline-derived CDR1 and CDR2 are LNHDA and SQIVND (reference sequence). The CDR3 contains 15 residues. CDR3 sequence: CASTISGGPYYGYTF. The CDR3 DNA is TGTGCCAGTACCATATCTGGGGGCCCTTACTATGGCTACACCTTC.

This chain connects TRBV2 to TRBJ1-6; TRBD1 matches 7 bases. The germline CDR1 and CDR2 sequences are SNHLY and FYNNEI. This CDR3 has 15 amino acids. The trim removed 10 bases at V and 7 bases at J, leaving 13 bases unmatched. CDR3 in amino acids: CATPQGRDRNSPLHF. In nucleotides, the CDR3 is TGTGCCACCCCCCAAGGTCGGGACAGAAATTCACCCCTCCACTTT.

The J gene is TRBJ1-2, the V gene TRBV28; D might be TRBD1 (6 bases). Looked up from germline, CDR1 is MDHEN and CDR2 is SYDVKM. V was trimmed by 5 bases and J by 3 bases, leaving 10 bases between them. The CDR3 runs to 13 residues. The CDR3 DNA reads TGTGCCAGCAGTGAACAGGGCGACTATGGCTACACCTTC. Amino acid sequence: CASSEQGDYGYTF.

The V call is TRBV5-1, the J call TRBJ1-1, with 9 nucleotides matching TRBD1. CDR1 is SGHRS, CDR2 YFSETQ, per germline. The CDR3 sequence is 15 residues long. V shed 4 bases and J 6 bases; nucleotides not matched to a gene: 10. The CDR3 nucleotides read TGCGCCAGCAGCCCCGGGGACAGGGTGGCGGCTGAAGCTTTCTTT. Encoded protein: CASSPGDRVAAEAFF.

The CDR3 nucleotides read TGTGCCAGCAAGGGCGACAGGGCGGGCACCGGGGAGCTGTTTTTT. It translates to CASKGDRAGTGELFF. V usage is TRBV6-4 and J usage is TRBJ2-2; 7 bases agree with TRBD1. From germline, CDR1 is MRHNA and CDR2 SNTAGT. This CDR3 is 15 amino acids long. V dropped 7 bases and J dropped 4; count of bases not matched to a gene: 9.